These 32 T cell receptor beta chains were sequenced from one sample in a study of spatial heterogeneity in lung cancer (dated by TCRdb to the late 2010s). Library preparation used 5' RACE. The instrument was a NextSeq 500. Using fastp trimming at Q25 and MiXCR clonotype assembly, TCRdb reanalyzed the public sequencing data and kept in-frame beta chains. Rows are unified per CDR3 protein, each entry keeping the most common DNA and genes. This sample has around 45,000 distinct CDR3 sequences in its table, and approximately 24% of those were observed once. Of the sample, 6.5% to 9% falls within the top ten clones. According to the study, the label for this sample's time point signals: blood at routine non-recurrence follow-up after resection. The sequences come from PBMCs, collected at follow-up. These receptors were taken from a female donor with early-stage non-small cell lung cancer.

Worth noting for this clonotype: With a much larger clone just one base away, this may be a read error. The gene calls are TRBV24-1 and TRBJ2-1; a weak D match, TRBD2 (6 bases). This CDR3 has 15 residues. Germline-derived CDR1 and CDR2 are KGHDR and SFDVKD. Trimming removed 5 bases from V and 5 bases from J, with 15 bases in between. DNA for the CDR3: TGTGCCACCAGTGCTAGCGAGAGTATAAACAATGAGCAGTTCTTC. Its translation: CATSASESINNEQFF.

This clonotype occurred a few times. Because the CDR3's place on the DNA is in doubt, the DNA is left out and the CDR3 is given as listed by TCRdb. The chain uses TRBV20-1 and TRBJ2-1; the table's D call TRBD1 went unverified against the DNA. CDR1 and CDR2 (germline): DFQATT, SNEGSKA (reference sequence). The CDR3 length equals 14 residues, ends included. CDR3 in amino acids: CSASSGQGWGEQFF.

In its sample, this clonotype was seen many times. The chain uses TRBV3-1 and TRBJ1-3, with 9 bases identical to TRBD1. This CDR3 comprises 16 residues. CDR1 and CDR2 from the germline V gene are LGHDT and YNNKEL (reference sequence). The trim removed 4 bases at V and 0 bases at J, leaving 4 bases unmatched. CDR3 sequence reads: CASSPGTGNSGNTIYF. Written as DNA, the CDR3 is TGTGCCAGCAGCCCCGGGACAGGGAACTCTGGAAACACCATATATTTT.

This chain links TRBV29-1 with TRBJ1-3; D call uncertain. Germline V gene data show CDR1 as SQVTM and CDR2 as ANQGSEA. The CDR3 covers 11 residues. V was shortened by 6 bases and J by 3 bases, with 6 bases between the two germline ends. The CDR3 DNA reads as TGCAGCGTATTATATGGAAACACCATATATTTT. Its translation is CSVLYGNTIYF.

This clonotype has more than one count but fewer than ten. The chain has TRBV11-2 and TRBJ2-6; D is unclear. V lost 4 bases, J lost 0 bases, and 4 bases lay in between. Germline CDR1 is SGHAT and CDR2 is FQNNGV. The CDR3 spans 14 residues. The CDR3 is CASSSFSGANVLTF. The DNA for the CDR3 is TGTGCCAGCAGCTCTTTCTCTGGGGCCAACGTCCTGACTTTC.

This clonotype was counted between two and nine times. The V and J genes are TRBV19 and TRBJ2-3; D is undetermined. V was trimmed by 9 bases and J by 0 bases, leaving 13 bases between them. Germline V lookup: CDR1 LNHDA, CDR2 SQIVND (reference sequence). The CDR3 runs 14 residues. CDR3 in DNA: TGTGCCAGCCGTTTACGCCCTAGCACAGATACGCAGTATTTT. It codes for CASRLRPSTDTQYF. Using reference TRBV19 and TRBJ2-3 for the parts outside the CDR3, the full variable domain is DGGITQSPKYLFRKEGQNVTLSCEQNLNHDAMYWYRQDPGQGLRLIYYSQIVNDFQKGDIAEGYSVSREKKESFPLTVTSAQKNPTAFYLCASRLRPSTDTQYFGPGTRLTVL.

The sample holds a few counts of this clonotype. The rearrangement joins TRBV9 to TRBJ1-2; TRBD1 aligns across 7 bases. Germline loops: CDR1 SGDLS, CDR2 YYNGEE. The length of the CDR3 is 15 residues. The junction had 23 bases not matched to a gene; V was cut back by 7 bases and J by 14 bases. The CDR3 is CASGRGGGVPHLWTF. The CDR3 DNA reads TGTGCCAGCGGCCGTGGAGGGGGCGTGCCTCATCTATGGACCTTC.

This clonotype has at least ten counts. This chain links TRBV2 with TRBJ2-3, with TRBD2 matching over 10 bases. V gave up 11 bases and J gave up 8 bases; unmatched junction bases: 16. The CDR3 spans 15 residues. Germline values: CDR1 SNHLY, CDR2 FYNNEI. CDR3 coding DNA: TGTGCCTCATCCTCTGCCCGCCAGCGGGAGGGTACGCAGTATTTT. Translated, it gives CASSSARQREGTQYF.

The V call is TRBV2, the J call TRBJ2-2; D gene uncertain. Trimming shortened V by 4 bases and J by 6 bases, and 3 bases separated the two germline ends. The V gene's germline CDR1 is SNHLY and CDR2 FYNNEI. CDR3 length: 11 residues. The CDR3: CASSAPGELFF. The CDR3 coding sequence is TGTGCCAGCAGTGCACCCGGGGAGCTGTTTTTT.

The rearrangement uses TRBV2 and TRBJ2-5; perhaps TRBD1 as D (5 bases). Trimming took off 2 bases at V and 3 bases at J, with 7 bases between the two ends. This CDR3 region has 13 residues. The germline gives CDR1 SNHLY, CDR2 FYNNEI. The CDR3 reads CASSESREETQYF. DNA of the CDR3: TGTGCCAGCAGTGAATCCAGGGAAGAGACCCAGTACTTC.

The gene calls are TRBV7-8 and TRBJ1-5; 9 bases match TRBD1. The J segment lost 7 bases and the V segment lost 7 bases, leaving 5 bases of the junction unmatched. This CDR3 region has 13 residues. Germline CDR1 reads SGHVS; CDR2 reads FQNEAQ. The CDR3 loop reads CASNTGGWQPQHF. The CDR3 DNA sequence: TGTGCCAGCAATACAGGGGGCTGGCAGCCCCAGCATTTT.

The table lists this clonotype with a few counts. The chain's CDR3 is CASSLAKRGNTEAFF. Written as DNA, the CDR3 is TGTGCCAGCAGCTTGGCCAAAAGGGGAAACACTGAAGCTTTCTTT. The V call is TRBV5-4, the J call TRBJ1-1, with a weak D call TRBD1 (5 bases). The CDR3 length is 15 residues. V was trimmed by 0 bases and J by 2 bases, leaving 11 bases between them. Per germline, CDR1 SGHNT and CDR2 YYREEE (reference sequence).

Points on this clonotype: A read error may explain this, as a much larger clone is one base away. V is TRBV6-6 and J is TRBJ2-7, with D perhaps TRBD1 or TRBD2 (5 bases each). CDR1 MNHNY and CDR2 SVGAGI come from the germline V gene (reference sequence). This CDR3 spans 14 amino acids. In nucleotides, the CDR3 is TGTGCCGGCAGTGGCGGGCAGGGCGCCTACGAGCAGTACTTC. The encoded protein is CAGSGGQGAYEQYF.

In DNA, the CDR3 is TGCAGCGTTGCAGAGGGGGCGGATACGCAGTATTTT. Protein sequence: CSVAEGADTQYF. This chain joins TRBV29-1 and TRBJ2-3; 7 nucleotides match TRBD1. Trimming took 4 bases from V and 6 from J; bases not matched to a gene: 4. This CDR3 contains 12 residues. Germline-derived CDR1 and CDR2 are SQVTM and ANQGSEA.

The chain is built from TRBV3-1 and TRBJ2-7; D is perhaps TRBD2 (5 bases). Germline V gene sequence: CDR1 LGHDT, CDR2 YNNKEL (reference sequence). The CDR3 covers 16 residues. Deletions cut 0 bases from V and 1 base from J, with 13 bases between. CDR3 DNA: TGTGCCAGCAGCCAAGATACCCTAGCACGGTCCTACGAGCAGTACTTC. This gives the protein CASSQDTLARSYEQYF.

This clonotype was found many times. The CDR3 region has the DNA TGTGCCAGCAGCTTATACCTTTCTTTGGAGGGGGGCACCGCTAAGGTGCAGTTCTTC. This gives the protein CASSLYLSLEGGTAKVQFF. The gene calls are TRBV13 and TRBJ2-1; D may match TRBD1 or TRBD2 (6 bases each). Per the germline V gene, CDR1 is PRHDT and CDR2 is FYEKMQ (reference sequence). The CDR3 is 19 amino acids. Deletions cut 2 bases from V and 12 bases from J, with 32 bases between. Full variable domain (rest looked up from reference TRBV13 and TRBJ2-1): AAGVIQSPRHLIKEKRETATLKCYPIPRHDTVYWYQQGPGQDPQFLISFYEKMQSDKGSIPDRFSAQQFSDYHSELNMSSLELGDSALYFCASSLYLSLEGGTAKVQFFGPGTRLTVL.

This clonotype was found once. The chain links TRBV2 to TRBJ2-5; D is unresolved. The V end lost 4 bases, the J end lost 2 bases, and 11 bases lay between the germline ends. The CDR3 length is 14 residues. Germline lookup yields CDR1 SNHLY and CDR2 FYNNEI. Here the CDR3 reads CASSGENSQETQYF. The CDR3 DNA reads TGTGCCAGCAGTGGAGAGAACTCACAAGAGACCCAGTACTTC.

In its sample, this clonotype was seen a few times. The gene calls are TRBV4-1 and TRBJ2-1, with unresolved D. Germline CDR1 is MGHRA and CDR2 is YSYEKL. The V and J ends lost 1 base and 2 bases respectively, with 9 bases between them. CDR3 size: 15 residues. CDR3 sequence (DNA): TGCGCCAGCAGCCAAGTCTTCATGGCCTACAATGAGCAGTTCTTC. Protein product: CASSQVFMAYNEQFF.

This rearrangement joins TRBV1 to TRBJ2-6. TRBV1 is deemed a pseudogene. The CDR3 has 22 residues. CDR3 DNA: TGCACCAGCAGCCAAGGTATCGGCAACACGAGCGACATATCCTCTGGGGCCAACGTCCTGACTTTC. It yields the protein CTSSQGIGNTSDISSGANVLTF.

This clonotype was detected a few times. The chain employs TRBV7-3 and TRBJ2-2, with 7 bases that match TRBD2. Germline V gene lookup returns CDR1 SGHTA and CDR2 FQGTGA. The length of the CDR3 is 17 residues. Germline trimming cut 0 bases from V and 2 bases from J; bases unmatched to any gene: 6. Here the CDR3 reads CASSLTPSGTNTGELFF. CDR3 DNA sequence: TGTGCCAGCAGCTTAACCCCTAGCGGTACTAACACCGGGGAGCTGTTTTTT.

This clonotype was counted at least ten times. This chain uses TRBV5-1 with TRBJ2-3, with 12 bases identical to TRBD2. The germline V gene has CDR1 SGHRS and CDR2 YFSETQ. This CDR3 spans 18 amino acids. J gave up 0 bases and V 2 bases, and 7 bases lay outside the gene matches. CDR3 DNA sequence: TGCGCCAGCAGCTTCTCCCCCGGGACTAGCGGGAGCACAGATACGCAGTATTTT. Its protein product is CASSFSPGTSGSTDTQYF.

This clonotype was counted many times. The genes are TRBV4-1 and TRBJ2-6; possibly TRBD2 for D (6 bases). Germline V gene data show CDR1 as MGHRA and CDR2 as YSYEKL. The CDR3 has 17 amino acids. V lost 0 bases to trimming and J lost 3 bases, with 12 bases between them. CDR3 sequence (DNA): TGCGCCAGCAGCCAAGAGAGGGCCGGGAGTGGGGCCAACGTCCTGACTTTC. Translating gives CASSQERAGSGANVLTF.

This clonotype was found once. V is TRBV3-1 and J is TRBJ2-7; 11 nucleotides match TRBD2. With V trimmed by 3 bases and J by 5 bases, 3 bases remained unmatched. Germline CDR1 reads LGHDT; CDR2 reads YNNKEL (reference sequence). The CDR3 has 14 amino acids. Here the CDR3 reads CASSQTSGTNEQYF. The CDR3 DNA reads TGTGCCAGCAGCCAGACTAGCGGGACCAACGAGCAGTACTTC.

This clonotype was counted between two and nine times. The rearrangement uses TRBV5-1 and TRBJ2-2; D is undetermined. Germline V gene sequence: CDR1 SGHRS, CDR2 YFSETQ. CDR3 length: 13 residues. The V end lost 1 base, the J end lost 1 base, and 2 bases lay between the germline ends. The CDR3 DNA is TGCGCCAGCAGCTTGAAGAACACCGGGGAGCTGTTTTTT. This gives the protein CASSLKNTGELFF.

The chain recombines TRBV19 with TRBJ2-1; 9 bases match TRBD1. With 1 base clipped from V and 2 bases from J, the junction kept 3 bases outside the gene matches. The V gene's germline CDR1 is LNHDA and CDR2 SQIVND (reference sequence). The CDR3 has 16 amino acids. CDR3 sequence (DNA): TGTGCCAGTAGTATAGGGGGGACAGGGACCTACAATGAGCAGTTCTTC. Encoded protein: CASSIGGTGTYNEQFF.

This clonotype occurred a few times. The chain uses TRBV7-2 and TRBJ2-3; D not resolved. This CDR3 has 14 residues. Trimming shortened V by 3 bases and J by 6 bases, and 13 bases separated the two germline ends. Germline-derived CDR1 and CDR2 are SGHTA and FQGNSA. The CDR3 DNA follows: TGTGCCAGCAGCTTTGGCTGGTCGAAGGATACGCAGTATTTT. Translating it yields CASSFGWSKDTQYF.

This clonotype was detected many times. V is TRBV9 and J is TRBJ2-5; D may match TRBD1 or TRBD2 (6 bases each). Trimming shortened V by 3 bases and J by 4 bases, and 10 bases separated the two germline ends. Germline-derived CDR1 and CDR2 are SGDLS and YYNGEE. The CDR3 runs 13 residues. CDR3 residues: CASSDGGGETQYF. The CDR3 coding sequence is TGTGCCAGCAGCGACGGAGGGGGAGAGACCCAGTACTTC.

The table lists this clonotype with many counts. The junction does not match germline at one end; this may be a read error. The gene calls are TRBV7-9 and TRBJ2-7; 8 positions agree with TRBD1. The V gene's germline CDR1 is SEHNR and CDR2 FQNEAQ (reference sequence). CDR3 length equals 13 residues. CDR3 coding DNA: TGTGCCAGCAGCCTAGCAGGGGGCGGCGAGCAGTACTTC. Its translation: CASSLAGGGEQYF.

This clonotype was detected many times. The chain uses TRBV20-1 and TRBJ2-3; D is unclear. The germline V gene encodes CDR1 DFQATT and CDR2 SNEGSKA (reference sequence). The CDR3 is 12 residues long. Deletions cut 5 bases from V and 2 bases from J, with 8 bases between. CDR3 residues: CSAPGATDTQYF. CDR3 DNA sequence: TGCAGTGCTCCTGGCGCCACAGATACGCAGTATTTT.

The gene calls are TRBV7-3 and TRBJ2-7, with 7 positions matching TRBD1. The germline V gene encodes CDR1 SGHTA and CDR2 FQGTGA. The CDR3 runs 12 residues. The J segment lost 4 bases and the V segment lost 7 bases, leaving 4 bases of the junction unmatched. Here the CDR3 DNA reads TGTGCCAGCAAGCCGACAGGGTACGAGCAGTACTTC. It is translated as CASKPTGYEQYF.

A few counts support this clonotype. The chain couples TRBV4-1 to TRBJ1-2; 7 nucleotides agree with TRBD1. The CDR3 runs to 14 residues. Germline CDR1 MGHRA, CDR2 YSYEKL. The J segment lost 6 bases and the V segment lost 8 bases, leaving 12 bases of the junction unmatched. CDR3 DNA sequence: TGCGCCAGCCTGGGACAGCTTATTTCTAATGGCTACACCTTC. It specifies CASLGQLISNGYTF.

The table lists this clonotype with many counts. The rearrangement links TRBV20-1 to TRBJ2-3; D call uncertain. Germline V lookup: CDR1 DFQATT, CDR2 SNEGSKA (reference sequence). Trimming took off 0 bases at V and 5 bases at J, with 6 bases between the two ends. This CDR3 comprises 12 residues. The CDR3 here is CSARDRVDTQYF. CDR3 sequence (DNA): TGCAGTGCTAGAGATCGGGTAGATACGCAGTATTTT.